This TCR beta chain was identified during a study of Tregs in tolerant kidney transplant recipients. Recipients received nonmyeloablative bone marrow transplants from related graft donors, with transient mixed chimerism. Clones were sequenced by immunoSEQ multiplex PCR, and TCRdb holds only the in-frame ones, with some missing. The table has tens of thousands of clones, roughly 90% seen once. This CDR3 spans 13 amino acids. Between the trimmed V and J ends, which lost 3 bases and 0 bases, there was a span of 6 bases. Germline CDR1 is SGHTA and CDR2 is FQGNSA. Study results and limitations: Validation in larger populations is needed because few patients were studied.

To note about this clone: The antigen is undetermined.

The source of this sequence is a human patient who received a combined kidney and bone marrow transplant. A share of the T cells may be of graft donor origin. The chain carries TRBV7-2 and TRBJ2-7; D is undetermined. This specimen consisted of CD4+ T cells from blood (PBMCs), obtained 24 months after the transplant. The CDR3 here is CASSFLGSYEQYF. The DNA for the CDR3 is TGTGCCAGCAGCTTCCTAGGCTCCTACGAGCAGTACTTC.